The next 15 T cell receptor beta chains were all read from a single sample in a study of shared clonotypes between healthy human individuals. The protocol was immunoSEQ multiplex PCR, while the TCRdb copy is restricted to in-frame clones and leaves out a portion. The repertoire holds about 2.2 million clones, with roughly 95% as singletons. Naive CD8 populations comprised CD45RO-negative cells positively selected for CCR7, excluding terminally differentiated effector memory CD45RA+ cells. The sample comprised naive CD8+ T cells from PBMCs. The receptors derive from a man aged 18 to 30 in good health. Some clones in this sample may be carry-over from other donors' samples.

This clone was found once. This chain connects TRBV6-5 to TRBJ2-5, with 8 bases that match TRBD1. Germline CDR1 is MNHEY and CDR2 is SVGAGI. The CDR3 length is 16 residues. J gave up 5 bases and V 2 bases, and 10 bases lay outside the gene matches. The chain's CDR3 is CASSYSGQGLQETQYF. The CDR3 nucleotides read TGTGCCAGCAGTTACAGCGGACAGGGTTTACAGGAGACCCAGTACTTC.

DNA of the CDR3: TGTGCCAGCAGCTCACGGACTAGCGGGAGGAGCTATGAGCAGTTCTTC. Amino acid sequence: CASSSRTSGRSYEQFF. The gene calls are TRBV5-4 and TRBJ2-1; TRBD2 matches at 14 bases. The CDR3 has 16 residues. The germline V gene has CDR1 SGHNT and CDR2 YYREEE (reference sequence). V shed 3 bases, J shed 8 bases, and the junction held 7 bases outside the gene matches. The complete variable domain, with remaining parts taken from reference TRBV5-4 and TRBJ2-1, reads ETGVTQSPTHLIKTRGQQVTLRCSSQSGHNTVSWYQQALGQGPQFIFQYYREEENGRGNFPPRFSGLQFPNYSSELNVNALELDDSALYLCASSSRTSGRSYEQFFGPGTRLTVL.

The rearrangement uses TRBV6-6 and TRBJ2-7; D is tentatively TRBD1 or TRBD2 (5 bases each). Germline CDR1 is MNHNY and CDR2 is SVGAGI (reference sequence). This CDR3 has 13 residues. V was shortened by 2 bases and J by 5 bases, with 10 bases between the two germline ends. The CDR3: CASSYGRGHEQYF. CDR3 nucleotides: TGTGCCAGCAGTTACGGTCGGGGCCACGAGCAGTACTTC.

The rearrangement joins TRBV7-9 to TRBJ1-2; tentative D call: TRBD1 (5 bases). The CDR3 has 12 residues. Trimming pared 4 bases from V and 8 bases from J, leaving 11 bases between. The germline V gene encodes CDR1 SEHNR and CDR2 FQNEAQ (reference sequence). CDR3 protein: CASSWGEDGYTF. CDR3 nucleotide sequence: TGTGCCAGCAGCTGGGGGGAGGACGGCTACACCTTC.

Of note for this clone: Other nucleotide sequences in the sample specify the same CDR3. The J gene is TRBJ2-7, the V gene TRBV6-6; the match to TRBD2 covers 7 bases. The CDR3 has 15 amino acids. V lost 0 bases to trimming and J lost 4 bases; unmatched junction nucleotides: 6. The germline gives CDR1 MNHNY, CDR2 SVGAGI (reference sequence). The CDR3 is CASSYSEGGEYEQYF. DNA of the CDR3: TGTGCCAGCAGTTACTCGGAGGGAGGGGAGTACGAGCAGTACTTC.

Points on this clone: The sample has other DNA sequences that encode this CDR3 too. The CDR3 reads CASSLARAYEQYF. CDR3 bases: TGTGCCAGCAGCTTAGCGAGGGCCTACGAGCAGTACTTC. The chain combines TRBV11-2 with TRBJ2-7, with a tentative D call TRBD2 (5 bases). V lost 1 base, J lost 2 bases, and 6 bases lay in between. CDR3 length equals 13 residues. From germline, CDR1 is SGHAT and CDR2 FQNNGV.

CDR3: CASRTSLGRLAGPDEQFF. DNA of the CDR3: TGCGCCAGCAGAACCTCACTTGGGCGACTAGCGGGACCCGATGAGCAGTTCTTC. This sequence joins TRBV5-1 and TRBJ2-1, with TRBD2 matching 11 bases. Germline V gene sequence: CDR1 SGHRS, CDR2 YFSETQ. The CDR3 is 18 amino acids. V shed 5 bases, J shed 8 bases, and the junction held 18 bases outside the gene matches.

The gene calls are TRBV28 and TRBJ2-4; D call uncertain. V lost 4 bases and J lost 3, with 19 bases in between. CDR1 is MDHEN and CDR2 is SYDVKM in the germline V gene. This CDR3 region has 17 residues. The CDR3 nucleotides are TGTGCCAGCAGTTCCCCCGACCGGTGGATTGGCAAAAACATTCAGTACTTC. This translates into CASSSPDRWIGKNIQYF. The full variable domain, completed using reference TRBV28 and TRBJ2-4, is DVKVTQSSRYLVKRTGEKVFLECVQDMDHENMFWYRQDPGLGLRLIYFSYDVKMKEKGDIPEGYSVSREKKERFSLILESASTNQTSMYLCASSSPDRWIGKNIQYFGAGTRLSVL.

V usage is TRBV28 and J usage is TRBJ1-2; D is ambiguous. The CDR3 contains 17 residues. Looked up from germline, CDR1 is MDHEN and CDR2 is SYDVKM. V lost 2 bases and J lost 4, with 20 bases in between. This chain's CDR3 is CASSLDWVTAGAYGYTF. CDR3 coding DNA: TGTGCCAGCAGTTTAGATTGGGTTACAGCGGGCGCCTATGGCTACACCTTC.

The rearrangement joins TRBV10-2 to TRBJ1-2; D is possibly TRBD1 (6 bases). The CDR3 totals 14 residues. With 2 bases removed from V and 7 bases from J, the gap between germline ends came to 14 bases. The germline CDR1 and CDR2 sequences are WSHSY and SAAADI. The chain's CDR3 is CASSERGFAGGYTF. The CDR3 nucleotides read TGCGCCAGCAGTGAGAGGGGGTTCGCGGGTGGCTACACCTTC.

The J gene is TRBJ2-7, the V gene TRBV5-1, with 7 nucleotides matching TRBD1. The ends lost 5 bases at V and 6 bases at J; junction bases unmatched: 8. This CDR3 has 13 amino acids. Germline loops: CDR1 SGHRS, CDR2 YFSETQ. The CDR3 region has the DNA TGCGCCAGCAGGATCTCCACAGGGGTCGAGCAGTACTTC. Translated: CASRISTGVEQYF.

The chain combines TRBV4-1 with TRBJ1-4, with D uncertain. V lost 6 bases to trimming and J lost 3 bases, with 23 bases between them. The CDR3 length is 18 residues. CDR1 is MGHRA and CDR2 is YSYEKL in the germline V gene. The CDR3 loop is CASSLRSGLRVANEKLFF. The CDR3 DNA reads TGCGCCAGCAGTCTCCGATCGGGCTTAAGAGTTGCTAATGAAAAACTGTTTTTT.

V gene TRBV4-1 combines with J gene TRBJ1-1, with no clear D. This CDR3 has 15 residues. Germline CDR1 MGHRA, CDR2 YSYEKL. The V end lost 0 bases, the J end lost 1 base, and 9 bases lay between the germline ends. The CDR3 protein is CASSQDIRRNTEAFF. For the CDR3, the DNA is TGCGCCAGCAGCCAAGATATCCGTAGGAACACTGAAGCTTTCTTT.

This chain connects TRBV5-5 to TRBJ2-7; TRBD1 is a possible D gene (5 bases). The CDR3 is 15 residues long. V was pared by 4 bases and J by 2 bases, with 16 bases between. CDR1 and CDR2 (germline): SGHKS, YYEKEE (reference sequence). The CDR3 loop is CASSPYRGLTYEQYF. The CDR3 coding sequence is TGTGCCAGCAGCCCTTATAGGGGCTTGACCTACGAGCAGTACTTC. The full variable domain, with the rest looked up from reference TRBV5-5 and TRBJ2-7, is DAGVTQSPTHLIKTRGQQVTLRCSPISGHKSVSWYQQVLGQGPQFIFQYYEKEERGRGNFPDRFSARQFPNYSSELNVNALLLGDSALYLCASSPYRGLTYEQYFGPGTRLTVT.

The chain combines TRBV11-2 with TRBJ2-7, with 10 bases fitting TRBD2. Germline trimming cut 0 bases from V and 3 bases from J; bases unmatched to any gene: 8. The V gene's germline CDR1 is SGHAT and CDR2 FQNNGV. The length of the CDR3 is 17 residues. The CDR3 region has the DNA TGTGCCAGCAGCTTAGACCTCGGGCTAGCGGGAGTCTACGAGCAGTACTTC. It codes for CASSLDLGLAGVYEQYF.